Included here is one T cell receptor (beta chain) sequence, with context. The data were taken from a study of shared clonotypes between healthy human individuals. Germline V gene data show CDR1 as KGHSH and CDR2 as LQKENI. J lost 4 bases, V lost 3 bases, and 5 bases had no gene match. The CDR3 contains 15 residues. At deep level, the assay was performed. For every subset, genomic DNA was evenly distributed across several immunoSEQ plates. Generated by immunoSEQ multiplex PCR, the TCRdb table keeps only in-frame clones and is missing some. Seen here are about 87,000 clones, less than 60% observed once, and the top ten hold approximately 16%.

The genes are TRBV18 and TRBJ1-3; 8 positions match TRBD1. This receptor was identified in a woman aged 40-49 years in good health. Some clones in this sample may be carry-over from other donors' samples. Sequencing was done on a sample of PBMCs. The CDR3 reads CASSPGQGAGNTIYF. The DNA for the CDR3 is TGTGCCAGCTCACCCGGTCAGGGGGCCGGAAACACCATATATTTT.